One and the same sample provided the 23 T cell receptor beta chains below, sequenced in a study of CD8+ T cells in alopecia areata. Sample treatment: oral pan-JAK inhibitor, 5-10 mg twice daily. Sequencing templates came from extracted RNA that was reverse transcribed into cDNA. Measured with immunoSEQ multiplex PCR; TCRdb has only the in-frame clones, and not every one. The repertoire includes fewer than 250,000 clones, around two fifths of them detected once, and around 0.48% sits in the top ten. The starting material was CD4+ T cells sorted from blood, obtained at approximately week 30, from a patient treated with tofacitinib. These receptors originate from a human donor with alopecia areata.

This clone was counted a few times. The chain links TRBV7-8 to TRBJ2-5, with 12 bases aligning to TRBD1. This CDR3 contains 15 residues. The germline V gene has CDR1 SGHVS and CDR2 FQNEAQ. V was pared by 5 bases and J by 6 bases, with 7 bases of the junction left unmatched. This CDR3 is CASSLGTGGPKTQYF. CDR3 bases: TGTGCCAGCAGCCTAGGGACAGGGGGCCCAAAGACCCAGTACTTC.

There are a few counts of this clone. The gene calls are TRBV6-6 and TRBJ1-5; D is perhaps TRBD1 (5 bases). Germline values: CDR1 MNHNY, CDR2 SVGAGI (reference sequence). Trimming took 5 bases from V and 6 from J, leaving 17 bases between them. The CDR3 sequence is 15 residues long. The CDR3 sequence: CASSLSNRGAQPQHF. The CDR3 DNA reads as TGTGCCAGCAGTCTCAGTAATCGAGGGGCTCAGCCCCAGCATTTT.

This clone was counted many times. This CDR3 reads CASSSRNEQFF. CDR3 nucleotide sequence: TGTGCCAGCAGCTCCCGCAATGAGCAGTTCTTC. The chain joins TRBV7-2 to TRBJ2-1; no firm D call. Per the germline V gene, CDR1 is SGHTA and CDR2 is FQGNSA. V was cut by 4 bases and J by 6 bases, with 4 bases left in between. This CDR3 region has 11 residues.

The V call is TRBV25-1, the J call TRBJ2-7; D unclear. The V end was cut by 4 bases, the J end by 3 bases, with 13 bases between. CDR1 is MGHDK and CDR2 is SYGVNS in the germline V gene. The CDR3 spans 14 residues. CDR3 sequence reads: CASSGPGPRYEQYF. CDR3 DNA: TGTGCCAGCAGTGGCCCAGGACCACGCTACGAGCAGTACTTC.

The chain combines TRBV27 with TRBJ2-5, with 7 bases aligning to TRBD1. The V gene's germline CDR1 is MNHEY and CDR2 SMNVEV (reference sequence). Trimming at V came to 2 bases and at J to 2 bases, leaving 5 bases not matched to a gene. The CDR3 runs to 15 residues. CDR3 region: CASSLDRVSQETQYF. The CDR3 DNA reads TGTGCCAGCAGTTTAGACAGGGTCTCGCAAGAGACCCAGTACTTC.

The chain joins TRBV23-1 to TRBJ2-7, with 7 bases aligning to TRBD1. TRBV23-1 belongs to the ORF category, with a function that is uncertain. The CDR3 is 14 residues long. The ends lost 1 base at V and 4 bases at J; junction bases unmatched: 4. CDR3 nucleotides: TGCGCCAGCAGTCAATTCAGGGGGTGGTACGAGCAGTACTTC. It translates to CASSQFRGWYEQYF.

This clone was counted only a few times. J is TRBJ2-3 and V is TRBV19; either TRBD1 or TRBD2 may supply D (6 bases each). From germline, CDR1 is LNHDA and CDR2 SQIVND (reference sequence). The CDR3 extends over 16 amino acids. Trimming removed 7 bases from V and 1 base from J, with 18 bases in between. The CDR3 region is CASTIRTGTGTDTQYF. Written as DNA, the CDR3 is TGTGCCAGTACTATCCGTACAGGGACTGGCACAGATACGCAGTATTTT.

The chain recombines TRBV25-1 with TRBJ1-2, with 7 bases aligning to TRBD1. Germline assignment: CDR1 MGHDK and CDR2 SYGVNS. V shed 5 bases, J shed 1 base, and the junction held 4 bases outside the gene matches. This CDR3 has 14 residues. In nucleotides, the CDR3 is TGTGCCAGCAGTAGGACAGGACTTAACTATGGCTACACCTTC. Encoded protein: CASSRTGLNYGYTF.

The sample holds a few counts of this clone. The chain recombines TRBV7-9 with TRBJ2-7, with D uncertain. V shed 7 bases and J shed 5 bases, with 18 bases lying between them. The CDR3 is 14 amino acids. The germline gives CDR1 SEHNR, CDR2 FQNEAQ (reference sequence). The CDR3 DNA reads TGTGCCAGCACCTTGGACCCGAGTGGGGACGAGCAGTACTTC. Translating it yields CASTLDPSGDEQYF.

This sequence joins TRBV29-1 and TRBJ2-4; D is uncertain. The germline V and J ends were trimmed by 6 bases and 0 bases, with 9 bases remaining between them. This CDR3 is 13 amino acids long. Germline CDR1 and CDR2: SQVTM and ANQGSEA. Written as DNA, the CDR3 is TGCAGCGTCGGCACACTAGCCAAAAACATTCAGTACTTC. Its protein product is CSVGTLAKNIQYF.

In this sample, this clone turned up a few times. This chain joins TRBV30 and TRBJ2-4; unclear D gene. CDR3 size: 12 residues. V lost 3 bases, J lost 8 bases, and 11 bases lay in between. Germline lookup yields CDR1 GTSNPN and CDR2 SVGIG (reference sequence). CDR3 protein: CAWSPIEDIQYF. CDR3 coding DNA: TGTGCCTGGAGCCCAATTGAGGACATTCAGTACTTC.

The J gene is TRBJ2-1, the V gene TRBV9, with D perhaps matching TRBD2 (6 bases). Per the germline V gene, CDR1 is SGDLS and CDR2 is YYNGEE. The CDR3 sequence is 17 residues long. The V end lost 0 bases, the J end lost 7 bases, and 20 bases lay between the germline ends. The CDR3 loop is CASSVVEAGIVTNEQFF. CDR3 DNA sequence: TGTGCCAGCAGCGTAGTGGAGGCGGGGATCGTAACGAATGAGCAGTTCTTC.

This sequence joins TRBV30 and TRBJ2-2; 11 nucleotides agree with TRBD1. The germline V gene has CDR1 GTSNPN and CDR2 SVGIG (reference sequence). This CDR3 has 16 residues. With V trimmed by 1 base and J by 6 bases, 7 bases remained unmatched. The CDR3 nucleotides are TGTGCCTGGAGTGCCCCGGGACAGGGGGTCGCCGGGGAGCTGTTTTTT. It yields the protein CAWSAPGQGVAGELFF.

The rearrangement links TRBV5-1 to TRBJ2-2, with 8 bases fitting TRBD1. The V and J ends lost 1 base and 6 bases, in that order; junction bases with no gene match: 2. The germline V gene encodes CDR1 SGHRS and CDR2 YFSETQ. This CDR3 is 14 amino acids long. CDR3 residues: CASSLRTGSGELFF. CDR3 nucleotides: TGCGCCAGCAGCTTGCGGACAGGGTCCGGGGAGCTGTTTTTT.

The rearrangement joins TRBV5-1 to TRBJ2-7; 8 positions agree with TRBD1. Germline V gives CDR1 SGHRS, CDR2 YFSETQ. The V and J ends lost 2 bases and 6 bases, in that order; junction bases with no gene match: 4. The CDR3 runs 13 residues. This CDR3 is CASSFQGASEQYF. Written as DNA, the CDR3 is TGCGCCAGCAGCTTTCAGGGGGCTAGCGAGCAGTACTTC.

The rearrangement uses TRBV7-3 and TRBJ2-2; D gene unclear. V was pared by 2 bases and J by 11 bases, with 12 bases between. Looked up from germline, CDR1 is SGHTA and CDR2 is FQGTGA. CDR3 length equals 13 residues. The CDR3 spells CASSLGLGLELFF. The CDR3 nucleotides are TGTGCCAGCAGCTTAGGCCTAGGCCTTGAGCTGTTTTTT.

There are a few counts of this clone. This chain uses TRBV7-9 with TRBJ2-1; TRBD1 is a possible D gene (5 bases). The CDR3 totals 14 residues. Germline CDR1 reads SEHNR; CDR2 reads FQNEAQ (reference sequence). Trimming shortened V by 1 base and J by 8 bases, and 12 bases separated the two germline ends. The chain's CDR3 is CASSLGGPQDEQFF. CDR3 DNA: TGTGCCAGCAGCTTAGGGGGCCCTCAGGATGAGCAGTTCTTC.

This chain connects TRBV6-6 to TRBJ2-3; either TRBD1 or TRBD2 may supply D (5 bases each). Germline-derived CDR1 and CDR2 are MNHNY and SVGAGI (reference sequence). CDR3 length equals 15 residues. Trimming pared 0 bases from V and 0 bases from J, leaving 7 bases between. The CDR3 region has the DNA TGTGCCAGCAGTTACTCGGGGGTTAGCACAGATACGCAGTATTTT. It is translated as CASSYSGVSTDTQYF.

This chain connects TRBV29-1 to TRBJ1-1; a weak D match, TRBD1 (6 bases). CDR3 size: 11 residues. CDR1 SQVTM and CDR2 ANQGSEA come from the germline V gene. Trimming left V 8 bases short and J 4 bases short, with 11 bases between. The CDR3 is CSSRGRTEAFF. CDR3 in DNA: TGCAGCTCCAGGGGCCGCACTGAAGCTTTCTTT.

The rearrangement uses TRBV15 and TRBJ1-2; D is perhaps TRBD1 (5 bases). The CDR3 spans 14 residues. Germline CDR1 is LNHNV and CDR2 is YYDKDF (reference sequence). Trimming removed 3 bases at V and 0 bases at J, with 8 bases between. CDR3 bases: TGTGCCACCAGCAGCAGGGACCCTAACTATGGCTACACCTTC. This translates into CATSSRDPNYGYTF.

This clone was counted at least ten times. This chain uses TRBV2 with TRBJ1-2; maybe TRBD1 (6 bases). V was pared by 6 bases and J by 4 bases, with 9 bases between. The CDR3 spans 12 residues. Germline CDR1 reads SNHLY; CDR2 reads FYNNEI. This chain's CDR3 is CASRQGRYGYTF. The CDR3 DNA is TGTGCCAGCAGACAGGGTCGCTATGGCTACACCTTC.

J is TRBJ1-2 and V is TRBV28; TRBD1 matches at 8 bases. V was clipped by 10 bases and J by 8 bases; unmatched bases: 15. The CDR3 sequence is 14 residues long. The V gene's germline CDR1 is MDHEN and CDR2 SYDVKM. The CDR3 bases are TGTGCCACTATGGGACAGGCCCGCCCGGGAGGCTACACCTTC. This translates into CATMGQARPGGYTF.

The chain carries TRBV6-1 and TRBJ2-7, with no clear D. The CDR3 totals 13 residues. CDR1 and CDR2 (germline): MNHNS, SASEGT. Between the trimmed V and J ends, which lost 5 bases and 3 bases, there was a span of 11 bases. CDR3 DNA: TGTGCCAGCAGTTCCAACACAGACTACGAGCAGTACTTC. It translates to CASSSNTDYEQYF.